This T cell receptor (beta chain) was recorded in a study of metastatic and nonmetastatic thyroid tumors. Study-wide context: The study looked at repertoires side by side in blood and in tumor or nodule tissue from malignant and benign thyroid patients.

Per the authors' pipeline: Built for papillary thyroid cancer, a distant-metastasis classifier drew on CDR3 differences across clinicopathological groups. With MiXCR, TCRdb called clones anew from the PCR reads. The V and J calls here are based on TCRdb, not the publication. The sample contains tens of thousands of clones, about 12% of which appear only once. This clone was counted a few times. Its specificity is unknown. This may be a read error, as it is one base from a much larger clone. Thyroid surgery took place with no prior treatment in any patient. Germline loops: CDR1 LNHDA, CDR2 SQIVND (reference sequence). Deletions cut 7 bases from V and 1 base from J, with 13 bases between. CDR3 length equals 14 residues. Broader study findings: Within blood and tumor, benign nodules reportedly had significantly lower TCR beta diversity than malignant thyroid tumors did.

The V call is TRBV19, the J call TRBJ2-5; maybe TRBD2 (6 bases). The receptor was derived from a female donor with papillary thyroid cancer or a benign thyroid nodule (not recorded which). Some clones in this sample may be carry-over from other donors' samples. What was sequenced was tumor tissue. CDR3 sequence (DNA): TGTGCCAGTAAGGCCGGGGGAGGCCAAGAGACCCAGTACTTC. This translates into CASKAGGGQETQYF.